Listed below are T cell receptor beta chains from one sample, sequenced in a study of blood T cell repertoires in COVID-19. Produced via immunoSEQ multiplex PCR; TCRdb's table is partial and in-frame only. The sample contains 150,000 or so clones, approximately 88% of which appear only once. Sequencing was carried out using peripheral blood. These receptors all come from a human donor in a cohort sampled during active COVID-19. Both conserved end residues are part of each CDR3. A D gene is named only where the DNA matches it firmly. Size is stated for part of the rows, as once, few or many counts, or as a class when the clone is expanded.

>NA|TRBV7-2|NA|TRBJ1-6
TGTGCCAGCAGCTTAATTAGGCAGGGCTATAATTCACCCCTCCACTTT
CASSLIRQGYNSPLHF
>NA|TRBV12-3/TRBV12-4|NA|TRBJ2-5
TGTGCCAGCAGCCAGAGGGAGACCCAGTACTTC
CASSQRETQYF
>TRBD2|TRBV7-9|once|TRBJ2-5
TGTGCCAGCAGCTTCCCCGGGGGAGGGGAGACCCAGTACTTC
CASSFPGGGETQYF
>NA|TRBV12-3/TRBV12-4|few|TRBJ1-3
TGTGCCAGCAGTTTGCGTGGAAACACCATATATTTT
CASSLRGNTIYF
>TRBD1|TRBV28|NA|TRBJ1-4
TGTGCCAGCAGGCGACAGGGTAATGAAAAACTGTTTTTT
CASRRQGNEKLFF
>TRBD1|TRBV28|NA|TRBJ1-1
TGTGCCAGCAGTCCCCGGACAGGGTCGGGTCTGATTGGCACTGAAGCTTTCTTT
CASSPRTGSGLIGTEAFF
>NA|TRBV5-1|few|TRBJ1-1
TGCGCCAGCAGCCCCACAGGGCCTGAAGCTTTCTTT
CASSPTGPEAFF
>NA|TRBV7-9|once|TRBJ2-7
TGTGCCAGCAGCTTTTATAGCAGCCGCTACGAGCAGTACTTC
CASSFYSSRYEQYF
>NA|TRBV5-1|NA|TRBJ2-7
TGCGCCAGCAGCTTATACCAGGGTTCCCACGAGCAGTACTTC
CASSLYQGSHEQYF
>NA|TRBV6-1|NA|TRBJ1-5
TGTGCCAGCAGTGAATTTTCAGGGGTGGGTCAGCCCCAGCATTTT
CASSEFSGVGQPQHF
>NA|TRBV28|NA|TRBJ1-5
TGTGCCAGCAGTTTGGGAGACACCAATCAGCCCCAGCATTTT
CASSLGDTNQPQHF
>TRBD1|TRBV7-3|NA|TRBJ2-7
TGTGCCAGCAGCATAGGGGGCGTTGGCTACGAGCAGTACTTC
CASSIGGVGYEQYF
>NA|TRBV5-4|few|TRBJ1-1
TGTGCCAGCAGTCTACAGGGTAGGGTTCCGAACACTGAAGCTTTCTTT
CASSLQGRVPNTEAFF
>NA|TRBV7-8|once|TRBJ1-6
TGTGCCAGCAGCGGGACTTCGTATGGCTTTTCCTATAATTCACCCCTCCACTTT
CASSGTSYGFSYNSPLHF
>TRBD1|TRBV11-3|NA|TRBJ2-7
TGTGCCAGCAGCGACCGGGACAGGGCTTTCTCCTACGAGCAGTACTTC
CASSDRDRAFSYEQYF
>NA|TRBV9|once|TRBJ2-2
TGTGCCAGCAGCGTAGAGGCTAGGGGGACCGGGGAGCTGTTTTTT
CASSVEARGTGELFF
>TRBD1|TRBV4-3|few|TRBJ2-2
TGCGCCAGCAGCCAAGGGACAGGAGGGGAGCTGTTTTTT
CASSQGTGGELFF